This T cell receptor (beta chain) derives from a study of CD8 T cells in ankylosing spondylitis. Notes on the study in general: Reportedly, significant enrichment of disease-linked clones occurred in matched ankylosing spondylitis synovial fluid.

TCRdb re-analysed the 5' RACE reads in MiXCR, keeping a single row per CDR3 protein. The sample has 150,000 to 200,000 distinct CDR3 sequences, 15% to 20% seen once; the top ten hold around 4.1%. The CDR3 sequence is 15 residues long. The germline V gene has CDR1 LGHNA and CDR2 YNFKEQ. V shed 2 bases and J 4 bases; nucleotides not matched to a gene: 7. Concerning this clonotype: Antigen specificity is unknown.

The source is a male donor aged 10 to 35 with ankylosing spondylitis or in good health (not recorded which). The chain links TRBV4-2 to TRBJ1-1, with 7 bases identical to TRBD1. What was sequenced was blood, either unsorted or a sorted T cell fraction (not recorded which). This CDR3 reads CASSQNLAGGTEAFF. CDR3 nucleotide sequence: TGTGCCAGCAGCCAAAACTTAGCAGGGGGCACTGAAGCTTTCTTT.